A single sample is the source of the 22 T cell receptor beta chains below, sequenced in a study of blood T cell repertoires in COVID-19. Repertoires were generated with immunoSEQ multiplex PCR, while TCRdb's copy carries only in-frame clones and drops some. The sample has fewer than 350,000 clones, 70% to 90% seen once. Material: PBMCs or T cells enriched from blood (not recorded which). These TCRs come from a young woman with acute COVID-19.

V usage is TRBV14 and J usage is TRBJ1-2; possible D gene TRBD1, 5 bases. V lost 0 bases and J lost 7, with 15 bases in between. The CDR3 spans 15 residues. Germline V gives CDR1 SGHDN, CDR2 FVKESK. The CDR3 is CASSQDPVRAGGYTF. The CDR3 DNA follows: TGTGCCAGCAGCCAAGATCCGGTCAGGGCCGGTGGCTACACCTTC. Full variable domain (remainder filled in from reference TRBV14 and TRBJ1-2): EAGVTQFPSHSVIEKGQTVTLRCDPISGHDNLYWYRRVMGKEIKFLLHFVKESKQDESGMPNNRFLAERTGGTYSTLKVQPAELEDSGVYFCASSQDPVRAGGYTFGSGTRLTVV.

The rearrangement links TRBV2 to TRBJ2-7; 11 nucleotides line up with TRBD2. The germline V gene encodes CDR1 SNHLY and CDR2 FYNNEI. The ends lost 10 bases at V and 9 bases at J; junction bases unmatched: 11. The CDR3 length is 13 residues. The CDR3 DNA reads TGTGCCATGGGGACTAGCGGTATTGTGGGGCAGTACTTC. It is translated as CAMGTSGIVGQYF. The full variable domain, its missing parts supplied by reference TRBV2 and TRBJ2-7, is EPEVTQTPSHQVTQMGQEVILRCVPISNHLYFYWYRQILGQKVEFLVSFYNNEISEKSEIFDDQFSVERPDGSNFTLKIRSTKLEDSAMYFCAMGTSGIVGQYFGPGTRLTVT.

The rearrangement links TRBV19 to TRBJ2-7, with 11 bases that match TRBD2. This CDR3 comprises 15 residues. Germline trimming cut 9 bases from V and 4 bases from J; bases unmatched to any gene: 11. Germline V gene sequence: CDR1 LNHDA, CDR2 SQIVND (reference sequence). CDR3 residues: CASGSTSGSWYEQYF. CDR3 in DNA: TGTGCCAGCGGCTCAACTAGCGGGAGCTGGTACGAGCAGTACTTC.

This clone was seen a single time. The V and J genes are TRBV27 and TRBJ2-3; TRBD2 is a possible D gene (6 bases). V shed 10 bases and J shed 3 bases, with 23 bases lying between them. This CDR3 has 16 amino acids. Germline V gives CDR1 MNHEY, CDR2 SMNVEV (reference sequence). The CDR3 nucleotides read TGTGCCACCCACCGCGGGGTAGGGAGTAGAACAGATACGCAGTATTTT. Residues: CATHRGVGSRTDTQYF.

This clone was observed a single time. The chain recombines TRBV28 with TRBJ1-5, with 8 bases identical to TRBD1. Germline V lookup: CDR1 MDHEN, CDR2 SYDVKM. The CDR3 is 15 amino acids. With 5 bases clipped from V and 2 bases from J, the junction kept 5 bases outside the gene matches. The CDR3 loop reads CASSPPGQGNQPQHF. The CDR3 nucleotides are TGTGCCAGCAGTCCCCCGGGACAGGGCAATCAGCCCCAGCATTTT.

DNA of the CDR3: TGCAGCGTTGAGGGACCCGGGACTAGCTCCTACAATGAGCAGTTCTTC. It codes for CSVEGPGTSSYNEQFF. The chain combines TRBV29-1 with TRBJ2-1, with 8 bases fitting TRBD2. The CDR3 covers 16 residues. The V segment lost 3 bases and the J segment 0 bases; nucleotides outside the gene matches: 7. Germline V lookup: CDR1 SQVTM, CDR2 ANQGSEA.

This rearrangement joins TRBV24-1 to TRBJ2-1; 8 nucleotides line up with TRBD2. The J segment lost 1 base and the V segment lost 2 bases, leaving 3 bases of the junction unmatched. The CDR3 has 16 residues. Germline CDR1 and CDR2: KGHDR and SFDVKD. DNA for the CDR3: TGTGCCACCAGTGATTATGCGGGAGGTTCCTACAATGAGCAGTTCTTC. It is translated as CATSDYAGGSYNEQFF.

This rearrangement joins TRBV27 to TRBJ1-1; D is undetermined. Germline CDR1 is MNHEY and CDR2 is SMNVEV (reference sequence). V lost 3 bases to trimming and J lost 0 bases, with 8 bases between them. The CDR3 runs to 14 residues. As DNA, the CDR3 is TGTGCCAGCAGTTTGGTCAGTGTGAACACTGAAGCTTTCTTT. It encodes CASSLVSVNTEAFF.

The CDR3 nucleotides are TGTGCCAGTAGCAGCCTAGCGGGAGTCAATGAGCAGTTCTTC. As protein: CASSSLAGVNEQFF. This sequence joins TRBV19 and TRBJ2-1; 10 nucleotides line up with TRBD2. CDR3 size: 14 residues. Unmatched junction bases numbered 5, after V lost 6 bases and J lost 6 bases. The germline CDR1 and CDR2 sequences are LNHDA and SQIVND (reference sequence).

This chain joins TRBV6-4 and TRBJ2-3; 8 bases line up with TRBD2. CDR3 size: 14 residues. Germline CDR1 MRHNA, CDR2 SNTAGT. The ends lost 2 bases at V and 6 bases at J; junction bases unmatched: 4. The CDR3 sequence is CASSDKRESDTQYF. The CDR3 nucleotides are TGTGCCAGCAGTGACAAGCGGGAGAGTGATACGCAGTATTTT.

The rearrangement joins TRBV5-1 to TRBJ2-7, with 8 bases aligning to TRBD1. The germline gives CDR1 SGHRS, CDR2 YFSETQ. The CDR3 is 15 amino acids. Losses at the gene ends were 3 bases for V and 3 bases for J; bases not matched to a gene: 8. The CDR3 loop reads CASSWGPGQGYEQYF. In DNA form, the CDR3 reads TGCGCCAGCAGCTGGGGACCTGGACAGGGCTACGAGCAGTACTTC.

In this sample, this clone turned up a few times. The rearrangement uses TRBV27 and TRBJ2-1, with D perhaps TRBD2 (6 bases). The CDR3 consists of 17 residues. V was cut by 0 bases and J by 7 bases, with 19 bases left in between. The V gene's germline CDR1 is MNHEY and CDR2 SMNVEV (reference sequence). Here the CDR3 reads CASSLSIWDFGGNEQFF. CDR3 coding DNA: TGTGCCAGCAGTTTATCGATCTGGGACTTTGGAGGGAATGAGCAGTTCTTC.

The CDR3 loop is CSASRYTGELFF. The CDR3 DNA follows: TGCAGTGCTAGTCGGTACACCGGGGAGCTGTTTTTT. This chain uses TRBV20-1 with TRBJ2-2; D remains ambiguous. This CDR3 has 12 amino acids. CDR1 and CDR2 (germline): DFQATT, SNEGSKA (reference sequence). The V end lost 3 bases, the J end lost 3 bases, and 5 bases lay between the germline ends.

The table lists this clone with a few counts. The CDR3 DNA reads TGTGCCAGCAGTTTAGGAGTGAACACTGAAGCTTTCTTT. This encodes CASSLGVNTEAFF. The rearrangement joins TRBV12-3 or TRBV12-4 to TRBJ1-1; D gene unclear. The CDR3 sequence is 13 residues long. The V and J ends lost 1 base and 0 bases respectively, with 3 bases between them.

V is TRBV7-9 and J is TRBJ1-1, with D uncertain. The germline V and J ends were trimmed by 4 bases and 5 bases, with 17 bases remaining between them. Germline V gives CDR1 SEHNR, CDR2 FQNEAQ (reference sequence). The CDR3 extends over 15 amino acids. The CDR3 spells CASSSAGSGVTEAFF. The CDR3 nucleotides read TGTGCCAGCAGCTCTGCTGGGTCCGGGGTAACTGAAGCTTTCTTT.

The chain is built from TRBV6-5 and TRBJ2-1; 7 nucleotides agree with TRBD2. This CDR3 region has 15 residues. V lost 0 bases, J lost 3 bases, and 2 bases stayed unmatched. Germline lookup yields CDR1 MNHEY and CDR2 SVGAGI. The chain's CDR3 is CASSYSSGIYNEQFF. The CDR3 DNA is TGTGCCAGCAGTTACTCGAGCGGGATCTACAATGAGCAGTTCTTC.

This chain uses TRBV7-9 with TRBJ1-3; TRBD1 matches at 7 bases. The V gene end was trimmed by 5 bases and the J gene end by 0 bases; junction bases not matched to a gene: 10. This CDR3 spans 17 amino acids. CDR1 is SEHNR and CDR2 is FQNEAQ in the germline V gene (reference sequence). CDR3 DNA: TGTGCCAGCAGCCACGGACAGGTAGAGAACTCTGGAAACACCATATATTTT. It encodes CASSHGQVENSGNTIYF.

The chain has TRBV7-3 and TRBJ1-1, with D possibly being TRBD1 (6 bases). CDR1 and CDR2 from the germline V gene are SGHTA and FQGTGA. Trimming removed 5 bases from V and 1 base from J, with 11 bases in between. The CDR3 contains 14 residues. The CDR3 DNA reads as TGTGCCAGCAGCCAAGGACAGCAGAACACTGAAGCTTTCTTT. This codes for CASSQGQQNTEAFF.

This CDR3 reads CASSSGVASGNTIYF. In DNA, the CDR3 is TGTGCCAGCAGTTCAGGGGTGGCCTCTGGAAACACCATATATTTT. The rearrangement uses TRBV28 and TRBJ1-3, with D perhaps TRBD1 (6 bases). Germline V gene lookup returns CDR1 MDHEN and CDR2 SYDVKM. V shed 4 bases and J shed 0 bases, with 10 bases lying between them. The CDR3 spans 15 residues.

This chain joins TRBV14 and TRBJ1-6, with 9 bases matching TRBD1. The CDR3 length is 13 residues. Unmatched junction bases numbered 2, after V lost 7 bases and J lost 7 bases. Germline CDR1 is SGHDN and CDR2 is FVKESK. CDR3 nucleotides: TGTGCCAGCAACGGACAGGGGAATTCACCCCTCCACTTT. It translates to CASNGQGNSPLHF. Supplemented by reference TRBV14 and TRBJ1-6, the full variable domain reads EAGVTQFPSHSVIEKGQTVTLRCDPISGHDNLYWYRRVMGKEIKFLLHFVKESKQDESGMPNNRFLAERTGGTYSTLKVQPAELEDSGVYFCASNGQGNSPLHFGNGTRLTVT.

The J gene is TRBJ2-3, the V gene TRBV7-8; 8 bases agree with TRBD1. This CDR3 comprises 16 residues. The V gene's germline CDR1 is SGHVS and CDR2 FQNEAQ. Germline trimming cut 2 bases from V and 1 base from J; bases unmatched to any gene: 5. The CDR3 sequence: CASSLTGQGGTDTQYF. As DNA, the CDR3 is TGTGCCAGCAGCTTAACCGGACAGGGCGGCACAGATACGCAGTATTTT.

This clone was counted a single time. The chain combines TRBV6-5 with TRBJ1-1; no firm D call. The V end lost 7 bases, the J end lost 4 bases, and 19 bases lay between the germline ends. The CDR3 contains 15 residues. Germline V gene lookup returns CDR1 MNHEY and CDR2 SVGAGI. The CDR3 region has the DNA TGTGCCAGCACCGGGTATAATGGGGAGGCCACTGAAGCTTTCTTT. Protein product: CASTGYNGEATEAFF.